The T cell receptor (beta chain) under discussion was sequenced for a study of OX40 agonist ivuxolimab in advanced cancers. General study results and limits: Both CD4+ and CD8+ T cell populations in blood had undergone clonal expansion by week 6 at 0.1 to 3.0 mg/kg. On average, CD8+ T cells showed a greater number of expanded clones than CD4+.

Concerning this clone itself: Its target is not known.

Individuals having autoimmune disease history or systemic immunosuppression were not enrolled. Sequencing used immunoSEQ multiplex PCR; TCRdb keeps in-frame clones, though not all of them. The sample contains approximately 94,000 clones, 75% to 95% of which appear only once. V lost 4 bases, J lost 5 bases, and 18 bases lay in between. Germline values: CDR1 MGHRA, CDR2 YSYEKL. The CDR3 runs to 15 residues. This specimen consisted of CD4+ or CD8+ T cells sorted from blood, obtained in a trial of the OX40 agonist ivuxolimab. The V gene is TRBV4-1, the J gene TRBJ2-7; no clear D gene. This clonotype was sampled from an adult with an advanced solid tumor such as melanoma, head and neck, liver or kidney cancer. The DNA for the CDR3 is TGCGCCAGCAGCCCCCCAGGATCGTCCAGTCACGAGCAGTACTTC. Translating it yields CASSPPGSSSHEQYF.